Listed here are 13 T cell receptor beta chains from one sample, sequenced in a study of read filtering for tumor transcriptome and immune sequencing. The library was built from about 0.4 ug RNA with molecular barcoded adaptors for alpha/delta and beta/gamma chains. TCRdb re-called the reads with MiXCR, one entry per CDR3 protein. The data contain 100,000 to 150,000 distinct CDR3 sequences, roughly 13% of them singletons. The sample taken for sequencing was a population of CD138-negative cells sorted from bone marrow. The receptors come from a donor at least 40 years old with multiple myeloma.

This clonotype has ten or more counts. The V gene is TRBV4-3, the J gene TRBJ2-7; no firm D call. Trimming took 1 base from V and 0 from J, leaving 7 bases between them. Germline-derived CDR1 and CDR2 are LGHNA and YSLEER. CDR3 length: 14 amino acids. The CDR3 bases are TGCGCCAGCAGCCAAGGGACCAGCTCCTACGAGCAGTACTTC. Translating gives CASSQGTSSYEQYF.

Of note for this clonotype: A much larger clone differs from this one at a single base, so this may be a read error. This chain uses TRBV9 with TRBJ1-1; D remains ambiguous. Germline CDR1 is SGDLS and CDR2 is YYNGEE. The CDR3 consists of 14 residues. The chain's CDR3 is CASSPKYLNTEALF. For the CDR3, the DNA is TGTGCCAGCAGCCCTAAATACCTAAACACTGAAGCTCTCTTT.

Ten or more counts support this clonotype. The V gene is TRBV30, the J gene TRBJ1-2; 11 bases map to TRBD1. The V gene's germline CDR1 is GTSNPN and CDR2 SVGIG (reference sequence). This CDR3 is built from 14 residues. The CDR3 region is CARTGGAGNYGYTF. As DNA, the CDR3 is TGTGCACGGACAGGGGGCGCGGGTAACTATGGCTACACCTTC.

This clonotype was counted many times. The chain is built from TRBV12-3 or TRBV12-4 and TRBJ2-1; possibly TRBD2 for D (6 bases). This CDR3 has 14 residues. The V and J ends lost 6 bases and 4 bases respectively, with 13 bases between them. CDR3 nucleotide sequence: TGTGCCAGCAGCGGGAGCGGCGCTTACAATGAGCAGTTCTTC. Translated, it gives CASSGSGAYNEQFF.

This chain joins TRBV6-5 and TRBJ1-1; D is unclear. CDR3 length: 14 residues. Between the trimmed V and J ends, which lost 6 bases and 4 bases, there was a span of 15 bases. Germline CDR1 and CDR2: MNHEY and SVGAGI. The chain's CDR3 is CASRIDETGTEAFF. The CDR3 DNA reads TGTGCCAGCAGAATAGACGAGACGGGCACTGAAGCTTTCTTT.

The table lists this clonotype with many counts. This rearrangement joins TRBV4-3 to TRBJ2-1; 10 positions match TRBD2. The germline CDR1 and CDR2 sequences are LGHNA and YSLEER. The V segment lost 3 bases and the J segment 5 bases; nucleotides outside the gene matches: 16. The CDR3 length is 19 residues. The CDR3 nucleotides are TGCGCCAGCAGCCATGGGGCACCTTTTACTAGCGGGACAGACAATGAGCAGTTCTTC. Protein sequence: CASSHGAPFTSGTDNEQFF.

This clonotype showed up many times. This chain connects TRBV2 to TRBJ2-2; the match to TRBD2 covers 10 bases. CDR1 and CDR2 (germline): SNHLY, FYNNEI. The CDR3 is 15 residues long. Trimming took 4 bases from V and 1 from J; bases not matched to a gene: 0. CDR3 sequence: CASSGTSGNTGELFF. CDR3 in DNA: TGTGCCAGCAGTGGGACTAGCGGGAACACCGGGGAGCTGTTTTTT.

This clonotype was counted ten times or more. The J gene is TRBJ1-1, the V gene TRBV5-1; 7 nucleotides align to TRBD1. V was pared by 4 bases and J by 1 base, with 10 bases of the junction left unmatched. The CDR3 loop spans 16 amino acids. From germline, CDR1 is SGHRS and CDR2 YFSETQ. The CDR3 is CASSIGLGQKNTEAFF. CDR3 DNA: TGCGCCAGCAGCATTGGTTTGGGACAGAAGAACACTGAAGCTTTCTTT. The full variable domain, with the rest looked up from reference TRBV5-1 and TRBJ1-1, is KAGVTQTPRYLIKTRGQQVTLSCSPISGHRSVSWYQQTPGQGLQFLFEYFSETQRNKGNFPGRFSGRQFSNSRSEMNVSTLELGDSALYLCASSIGLGQKNTEAFFGQGTRLTVV.

The table lists this clonotype with a few counts. The V call is TRBV13, the J call TRBJ2-5; D unresolved. The ends were cut back, 5 bases at V and 4 bases at J, with 14 bases in the middle. The germline V gene encodes CDR1 PRHDT and CDR2 FYEKMQ (reference sequence). The CDR3 has 14 residues. CDR3 nucleotide sequence: TGTGCCAGCAGCCCCCGACGGGTAGGAGAGACCCAGTACTTC. The encoded protein is CASSPRRVGETQYF.

This clonotype was seen repeatedly, ten times or more. This chain joins TRBV29-1 and TRBJ2-3; 9 bases align to TRBD2. The germline gives CDR1 SQVTM, CDR2 ANQGSEA. CDR3 length: 13 residues. The junction had 2 bases not matched to a gene; V was cut back by 6 bases and J by 1 base. Here the CDR3 reads CSVRGRGTDTQYF. CDR3 nucleotides: TGCAGCGTGCGCGGGAGGGGCACAGATACGCAGTATTTT.

This clonotype was observed many times. This rearrangement joins TRBV24-1 to TRBJ2-5; either TRBD1 or TRBD2 may fit D (5 bases each). This CDR3 region has 16 residues. V lost 5 bases and J 0 bases, leaving 15 bases between the germline ends. In germline, CDR1 is KGHDR, CDR2 SFDVKD. DNA for the CDR3: TGTGCCACCAGTGCCGGGACGGGCCAGTACCAAGAGACCCAGTACTTC. Its protein is CATSAGTGQYQETQYF.

This clonotype was counted ten times or more. V usage is TRBV7-9 and J usage is TRBJ2-1, with 8 bases aligning to TRBD2. V trimming: 7 bases; J trimming: 7 bases; junction bases outside the gene matches: 12. There are 15 residues in the CDR3. Germline V gene sequence: CDR1 SEHNR, CDR2 FQNEAQ (reference sequence). The CDR3 loop reads CASTPTRAGGNEQFF. The CDR3 coding sequence is TGTGCCAGCACCCCGACTAGGGCGGGAGGAAATGAGCAGTTCTTC.

For this clonotype: This may be a read error: a much more frequent sequence differs by one nucleotide. V gene TRBV7-6 combines with J gene TRBJ1-1; TRBD1 might be the D (5 bases). The CDR3 has 10 amino acids. Germline values: CDR1 SGHVS, CDR2 FNYEAQ. The DNA of the CDR3 is TGTGCCAGCGGCCCCACGGGACTGGACTTT. As protein: CASGPTGLDF.